The 15 T cell receptor beta chains presented below share a single source sample, sequenced in a study of cytotoxic CD8 clonotypes in ibrutinib-treated CLL. The assay was immunoSEQ multiplex PCR, and TCRdb's table has in-frame clones only and misses some. The sample records approximately 25,000 clones, around two thirds being singletons. Source: PBMCs, taken at disease progression, from a patient treated with ibrutinib. All receptors come from a human donor with chronic lymphocytic leukemia.

This clone was seen a handful of times. The chain uses TRBV30 and TRBJ2-1; D call uncertain. The CDR3 runs to 13 residues. Germline CDR1 and CDR2: GTSNPN and SVGIG (reference sequence). Trimming cost V 5 bases and J 5 bases, with 13 bases left between them. CDR3 loop: CAWYRAPDNEQFF. CDR3 sequence (DNA): TGTGCCTGGTACCGGGCCCCTGACAATGAGCAGTTCTTC.

The rearrangement uses TRBV6-4 and TRBJ1-5; D is ambiguous. V gave up 2 bases and J gave up 6 bases, with 8 bases separating them. The germline V gene encodes CDR1 MRHNA and CDR2 SNTAGT. This CDR3 is 13 amino acids long. CDR3 nucleotides: TGTGCCAGCAGTGACCGGAACAGTCAGCCCCAGCATTTT. It yields the protein CASSDRNSQPQHF.

This chain uses TRBV7-9 with TRBJ1-5; no definite D call. Germline V gene data show CDR1 as SEHNR and CDR2 as FQNEAQ (reference sequence). V shed 1 base and J shed 5 bases, with 15 bases lying between them. This CDR3 region has 16 residues. CDR3 in amino acids: CASSLGILGADQPQHF. CDR3 coding DNA: TGTGCCAGCAGCTTAGGGATTCTGGGAGCGGATCAGCCCCAGCATTTT.

The V gene is TRBV5-1, the J gene TRBJ2-7; the match to TRBD2 covers 7 bases. The ends lost 0 bases at V and 3 bases at J; junction bases unmatched: 3. The V gene's germline CDR1 is SGHRS and CDR2 YFSETQ. CDR3 length equals 14 residues. Here the CDR3 reads CASSLGPGGYEQYF. The CDR3 DNA reads as TGCGCCAGCAGCTTGGGCCCGGGGGGCTACGAGCAGTACTTC.

V gene TRBV9 combines with J gene TRBJ2-1, with 12 bases lining up with TRBD2. Germline V gene lookup returns CDR1 SGDLS and CDR2 YYNGEE. J lost 10 bases, V lost 3 bases, and 5 bases had no gene match. The CDR3 is made up of 14 amino acids. CDR3 bases: TGTGCCAGCAGCGCCTCTAGCGGGGGGGTCGAGCAGTTCTTC. As protein: CASSASSGGVEQFF.

This clone was observed a handful of times. The chain has TRBV15 and TRBJ1-3; perhaps TRBD1 as D (5 bases). The V end lost 8 bases, the J end lost 4 bases, and 15 bases lay between the germline ends. Looked up from germline, CDR1 is LNHNV and CDR2 is YYDKDF (reference sequence). The CDR3 consists of 14 residues. CDR3 in amino acids: CATPERGRGNTIYF. In DNA form, the CDR3 reads TGTGCCACCCCGGAGAGGGGAAGAGGAAACACCATATATTTT.

This sequence joins TRBV2 and TRBJ2-3; the match to TRBD1 covers 10 bases. Germline V lookup: CDR1 SNHLY, CDR2 FYNNEI. This CDR3 has 15 amino acids. After removal of 6 bases from V and 4 bases from J, the junction contained 7 bases not matched to a gene. The CDR3, as DNA: TGTGCCAGCAGGGTCCGGGACAGGGGATCAGATACGCAGTATTTT. This translates into CASRVRDRGSDTQYF.

The V gene is TRBV7-9, the J gene TRBJ2-3; D uncertain. Trimming removed 2 bases at V and 0 bases at J, with 9 bases between. Germline V CDR1 and CDR2: SEHNR, FQNEAQ (reference sequence). The CDR3 consists of 15 residues. The CDR3 DNA follows: TGTGCCAGCAGCTTACCAGGCTCTAGCACAGATACGCAGTATTTT. Its protein product is CASSLPGSSTDTQYF. Using reference TRBV7-9 and TRBJ2-3 for the parts outside the CDR3, the full variable domain is DTGVSQNPRHKITKRGQNVTFRCDPISEHNRLYWYRQTLGQGPEFLTYFQNEAQLEKSRLLSDRFSAERPKGSFSTLEIQRTEQGDSAMYLCASSLPGSSTDTQYFGPGTRLTVL.

The chain links TRBV15 to TRBJ1-3; D is unclear. Germline CDR1 LNHNV, CDR2 YYDKDF (reference sequence). V was cut by 1 base and J by 2 bases, with 6 bases left in between. The CDR3 is 14 residues long. DNA for the CDR3: TGTGCCACCAGCAGAGTGGGGACTGGAAACACCATATATTTT. Protein: CATSRVGTGNTIYF.

This clone occurred a few times. The chain links TRBV2 to TRBJ2-1; D is tentatively TRBD1 or TRBD2 (5 bases each). CDR1 is SNHLY and CDR2 is FYNNEI in the germline V gene. Trimming removed 5 bases at V and 5 bases at J, with 7 bases between. The CDR3 extends over 12 amino acids. The CDR3 nucleotides are TGTGCCAGCAGTCGGGACGACAATGAGCAGTTCTTC. Encoded protein: CASSRDDNEQFF. Full variable domain (outside the CDR3, taken from reference TRBV2 and TRBJ2-1): EPEVTQTPSHQVTQMGQEVILRCVPISNHLYFYWYRQILGQKVEFLVSFYNNEISEKSEIFDDQFSVERPDGSNFTLKIRSTKLEDSAMYFCASSRDDNEQFFGPGTRLTVL.

This clone occurred once. The chain carries TRBV30 and TRBJ2-2, with D tentatively TRBD1 (6 bases). V lost 6 bases to trimming and J lost 0 bases, with 8 bases between them. Per germline, CDR1 GTSNPN and CDR2 SVGIG (reference sequence). This CDR3 is built from 13 residues. Here the CDR3 reads CACYRANTGELFF. The DNA for the CDR3 is TGTGCCTGCTACAGGGCGAACACCGGGGAGCTGTTTTTT.

This chain uses TRBV19 with TRBJ2-1; 7 bases are a match to TRBD2. CDR1 is LNHDA, CDR2 SQIVND, per germline (reference sequence). This CDR3 has 15 residues. V dropped 3 bases and J dropped 2; count of bases not matched to a gene: 4. This chain's CDR3 is CASSMFGGTYNEQFF. CDR3 nucleotides: TGTGCCAGTAGTATGTTCGGGGGGACCTACAATGAGCAGTTCTTC.

This rearrangement joins TRBV5-4 to TRBJ1-1, with 7 positions matching TRBD1. CDR1 is SGHNT, CDR2 YYREEE, per germline (reference sequence). V shed 2 bases and J 0 bases; nucleotides not matched to a gene: 1. The CDR3 contains 14 residues. The CDR3 DNA sequence: TGTGCCAGCAGCTTCGACAGGGTGAACACTGAAGCTTTCTTT. Its protein is CASSFDRVNTEAFF.

J is TRBJ1-6 and V is TRBV27; D gene unclear. Per germline, CDR1 MNHEY and CDR2 SMNVEV (reference sequence). The ends were cut back, 3 bases at V and 4 bases at J, with 19 bases in the middle. The CDR3 has 18 amino acids. CDR3 protein: CASSFVDPAYLYNSPLHF. CDR3 bases: TGTGCCAGCAGTTTTGTTGATCCGGCTTATTTATATAATTCACCCCTCCACTTT.

This sequence joins TRBV5-8 and TRBJ1-2, with 7 bases identical to TRBD1. CDR1 is SGHTS and CDR2 is YDEGEE in the germline V gene. V shed 3 bases and J 7 bases; nucleotides not matched to a gene: 0. The CDR3 spans 11 residues. The CDR3 DNA reads as TGTGCCAGCAGCTGGGACAGTGGCTACACCTTC. The encoded protein is CASSWDSGYTF. Together with reference TRBV5-8 and TRBJ1-2, the CDR3 gives the full variable domain: EAGVTQSPTHLIKTRGQQATLRCSPISGHTSVYWYQQALGLGLQFLLWYDEGEERNRGNFPPRFSGRQFPNYSSELNVNALELEDSALYLCASSWDSGYTFGSGTRLTVV.